This TCR beta chain is from a study of early T cells in non-severe SARS-CoV-2 infection (dated by TCRdb to the early 2020s). For context, the study as a whole: Bulk RNA from unsorted whole blood was used for TCR sequencing, so alpha and beta chains could not be paired.

Overall study results and their limits: VDJdb matching was skewed toward anti-spike CD8 responses, so virus-specific expansions were likely underestimated and private and CD4 specificities were missed.

From the cysteine through the phenylalanine, the CDR3 covers 13 amino acids. Of the read, only the CDR3 DNA is kept; its 39 bases are in frame from base 1. CDR1 MNHEY and CDR2 SVGAGI are derived from the germline V gene. Germline trimming: 4 bases from V, 5 bases from J; junction bases outside gene matches: 4. A case-control design nested within a healthcare worker cohort in London, UK, was used, with weekly nasopharyngeal swab PCR tests and blood sampling performed. Healthcare workers were recruited between 23 and 31 March 2020, during the week of the UK lockdown, and were followed weekly for up to 16 weeks. The library was obtained by 5' RACE. For sequencing, a NextSeq 500 was employed. The TCR library protocol attached unique molecular identifiers to individual cDNA molecules to correct for sequencing error and PCR bias. Both TCR alpha and beta chains were sequenced, and tight co-correlation was observed between alpha and beta sequence abundances in each sample. The paper's data handling went like this. V gene, J gene and CDR3 annotation of TCR sequences was performed with Decombinator V4. Expanded TCRs were defined as changing significantly between any two time points under a Poisson model with p below 0.0001. TCR abundances were normalised to the total number of TCRs sequenced per sample and expressed as counts per million. TRAV1-2 paired with TRAJ12, TRAJ20 or TRAJ33 defined MAIT TCRs, while TRAV10 paired with TRAJ18 defined iNKT TCRs. VDJdb, accessed 1 November 2021, was searched for CMV, EBV and SARS-CoV-2 annotated TCRs, with TCRs annotated for multiple antigens excluded. TCRdb trimmed public reads at Q25 via fastp, called clones via MiXCR and kept in-frame beta chains. Records with the same CDR3 protein are collapsed into one entry carrying the most frequent genes and DNA. TCRdb, rather than the study authors, made the V and J calls. This sample has 30,000 to 40,000 distinct CDR3 sequences in its table, and roughly 6.6% of those were observed once. The ten largest clones add up to about 13% of the sample.

Many counts were recorded for this clonotype. The specificity of this receptor is unknown. No much larger clone is present one base from it, and per-base qualities are unavailable. The source was whole blood, collected at baseline. The sequence was obtained from an adult who was a healthcare worker with PCR-confirmed SARS-CoV-2 infection or an uninfected control (not recorded which). The sequence joins TRBV6-5 to TRBJ2-5, with 7 bases aligning to TRBD2. The nucleotides read TGTGCCAGCAGTTTTCCGGGAGGCGAGACCCAGTACTTC. It translates as CASSFPGGETQYF.